These 16 T cell receptor beta chains were sequenced from one sample in a study of OX40 agonist ivuxolimab in advanced cancers. The assay was immunoSEQ multiplex PCR, and TCRdb's table has in-frame clones only and misses some. The repertoire includes approximately 30,000 clones, approximately 81% of them detected once, and approximately 1.3% sits in the top ten. The sample was CD4+ or CD8+ T cells sorted from blood, taken in a trial of the OX40 agonist ivuxolimab. All receptors come from an adult with an advanced solid tumor such as melanoma, head and neck, liver or kidney cancer.

The rearrangement links TRBV7-2 to TRBJ2-4, with no clear D. Trimming pared 5 bases from V and 0 bases from J, leaving 5 bases between. Germline CDR1 SGHTA, CDR2 FQGNSA. CDR3 length: 13 residues. The CDR3 loop reads CASSQQAKNIQYF. CDR3 nucleotides: TGTGCCAGCAGCCAACAAGCCAAAAACATTCAGTACTTC. Complete variable domain (other parts from reference TRBV7-2 and TRBJ2-4): GAGVSQSPSNKVTEKGKDVELRCDPISGHTALYWYRQSLGQGLEFLIYFQGNSAPDKSGLPSDRFSAERTGGSVSTLTIQRTQQEDSAVYLCASSQQAKNIQYFGAGTRLSVL.

The chain uses TRBV18 and TRBJ1-2; TRBD1 might be the D (5 bases). The germline V and J ends were trimmed by 3 bases and 3 bases, with 14 bases remaining between them. Per germline, CDR1 KGHSH and CDR2 LQKENI. CDR3 length: 15 residues. Here the CDR3 reads CASSPTGDSYYGYTF. In nucleotides, the CDR3 is TGTGCCAGCTCACCTACCGGGGACTCCTACTATGGCTACACCTTC.

The chain employs TRBV21-1 and TRBJ1-2; the DNA was not compared with TRBD1, the D call given in the table. TRBV21-1 represents a pseudogene. CDR3 size: 10 residues. As DNA, the CDR3 is TGTGCCAGCAGCAAATGTCCAGGCACCTTC. Translating it yields CASSKCPGTF.

This rearrangement joins TRBV7-3 to TRBJ1-5, with D perhaps matching TRBD1 (5 bases). Germline CDR1 SGHTA, CDR2 FQGTGA. The CDR3 covers 13 residues. V was clipped by 5 bases and J by 5 bases, with 10 bases between them. The CDR3 protein is CASSIGGDQPQHF. CDR3 bases: TGTGCCAGCAGCATTGGGGGAGATCAGCCCCAGCATTTT. Based on the CDR3 plus reference TRBV7-3 and TRBJ1-5, the full variable domain is GAGVSQTPSNKVTEKGKYVELRCDPISGHTALYWYRQSLGQGPEFLIYFQGTGAADDSGLPNDRFFAVRPEGSVSTLKIQRTERGDSAVYLCASSIGGDQPQHFGDGTRLSIL.

V is TRBV19 and J is TRBJ2-1; 12 bases map to TRBD2. There are 17 residues in the CDR3. Trimming cost V 6 bases and J 5 bases; bases outside gene matches: 11. Per germline, CDR1 LNHDA and CDR2 SQIVND (reference sequence). This CDR3 reads CASRPLAGGGRDNEQFF. The CDR3 DNA is TGTGCCAGTAGGCCACTAGCGGGAGGCGGTAGGGACAATGAGCAGTTCTTC.

This clone was counted a few times. The genes are TRBV28 and TRBJ1-2; tentative D call: TRBD1 (5 bases). Germline loops: CDR1 MDHEN, CDR2 SYDVKM. This CDR3 is 12 amino acids long. V lost 3 bases to trimming and J lost 8 bases, with 10 bases between them. The CDR3 DNA follows: TGTGCCAGCAGTTTCCAGGGACGCGGCTACACCTTC. This sequence encodes CASSFQGRGYTF.

This chain connects TRBV5-1 to TRBJ2-1, with D perhaps given as TRBD1 or TRBD2 (5 bases each). V lost 0 bases and J lost 2, with 15 bases in between. CDR1 is SGHRS and CDR2 is YFSETQ in the germline V gene. The CDR3 is 17 amino acids. CDR3 loop: CASSLAGTQGAYNEQFF. CDR3 nucleotide sequence: TGCGCCAGCAGCTTGGCCGGGACCCAAGGGGCCTACAATGAGCAGTTCTTC.

The genes are TRBV19 and TRBJ2-7; 7 positions agree with TRBD2. CDR1 and CDR2 from the germline V gene are LNHDA and SQIVND (reference sequence). This CDR3 contains 13 residues. J was trimmed by 4 bases and V by 4 bases; bases with no gene match: 4. The CDR3 nucleotides are TGTGCCAGTAGTACCGGGGAGGGGTACGAGCAGTACTTC. Protein sequence: CASSTGEGYEQYF.

The V gene is TRBV6-1, the J gene TRBJ1-6, with D hard to call. Trimming shortened V by 10 bases and J by 13 bases, and 20 bases separated the two germline ends. The CDR3 sequence is 13 residues long. The V gene's germline CDR1 is MNHNS and CDR2 SASEGT. The CDR3 loop is CAISGAGSSPLHF. CDR3 coding DNA: TGTGCCATCTCGGGTGCAGGCTCCAGTCCCCTCCACTTT.

This chain uses TRBV5-4 with TRBJ2-2; 10 nucleotides agree with TRBD2. With 2 bases clipped from V and 9 bases from J, the junction kept 7 bases outside the gene matches. The length of the CDR3 is 15 residues. Germline CDR1 is SGHNT and CDR2 is YYREEE (reference sequence). The CDR3 DNA reads as TGTGCCAGCAGCTTCCAGCGGGGGGGCATGTGGGAGCTGTTTTTT. Its protein product is CASSFQRGGMWELFF.

This chain uses TRBV6-1 with TRBJ2-2, with 11 bases that match TRBD2. This CDR3 spans 15 amino acids. Per the germline V gene, CDR1 is MNHNS and CDR2 is SASEGT. J gave up 8 bases and V 6 bases, and 8 bases lay outside the gene matches. This chain's CDR3 is CASRTSGVGVGELFF. CDR3 DNA: TGTGCCAGCAGGACTAGCGGGGTCGGCGTGGGGGAGCTGTTTTTT.

The chain carries TRBV9 and TRBJ2-3; D might be TRBD1 (5 bases). Germline CDR1 and CDR2: SGDLS and YYNGEE. V lost 3 bases, J lost 0 bases, and 14 bases lay in between. The CDR3 is 16 amino acids. Written as DNA, the CDR3 is TGTGCCAGCAGCGAGCTCCAGGGCCCCAGCACAGATACGCAGTATTTT. The encoded protein is CASSELQGPSTDTQYF.

The gene calls are TRBV25-1 and TRBJ1-3, with 7 bases lining up with TRBD1. Losses at the gene ends were 8 bases for V and 0 bases for J; bases not matched to a gene: 4. Germline lookup yields CDR1 MGHDK and CDR2 SYGVNS. This CDR3 contains 14 residues. The CDR3 DNA follows: TGTGCCAGCGCTGACAGGGACTCTGGAAACACCATATATTTT. It codes for CASADRDSGNTIYF.

This chain joins TRBV5-1 and TRBJ2-1, with D hard to call. Germline CDR1 and CDR2: SGHRS and YFSETQ. The CDR3 is made up of 13 amino acids. Trimming stripped 1 base from V and 8 bases from J, with 10 bases between. CDR3 sequence reads: CASSLILADEQFF. In DNA, the CDR3 is TGCGCCAGCAGCTTGATTCTGGCGGATGAGCAGTTCTTC.

The CDR3 DNA reads as TGTGCCAGCAGACAAGCGGGACAGCCAACCTACGAGCAGTACTTC. It is translated as CASRQAGQPTYEQYF. This chain connects TRBV7-2 to TRBJ2-7; possibly TRBD1 or TRBD2 for D (7 bases each). The CDR3 has 15 amino acids. From germline, CDR1 is SGHTA and CDR2 FQGNSA. The V end lost 6 bases, the J end lost 2 bases, and 17 bases lay between the germline ends. The full variable domain, rest sourced from reference TRBV7-2 and TRBJ2-7, is GAGVSQSPSNKVTEKGKDVELRCDPISGHTALYWYRQSLGQGLEFLIYFQGNSAPDKSGLPSDRFSAERTGGSVSTLTIQRTQQEDSAVYLCASRQAGQPTYEQYFGPGTRLTVT.

The DNA of the CDR3 is TGTGCCAGCAGCGGTCAGCCCTACGAGCAGTACTTC. Residues: CASSGQPYEQYF. V gene TRBV11-1 combines with J gene TRBJ2-7; D gene unclear. V was clipped by 5 bases and J by 2 bases, with 7 bases between them. This CDR3 comprises 12 residues. Looked up from germline, CDR1 is SGHAT and CDR2 is FQDESV (reference sequence).